The clone carrying this T cell receptor (beta chain) has just a few counts. This specimen belongs to a study of human T cells and chemical hapten exposure. Study in general: DPC (0.01%) was patch tested on the upper back and read at 6 days. The study enrolled mostly female patients with alopecia areata, totalis or universalis.

Time point in this sample: patch test 1, 2 weeks after DPC sensitization. Treatment noted: therapeutic diphenylcyclopropenone sensitization with weekly scalp DPC. A single record per CDR3 protein comes from TCRdb applying MiXCR to the RACE reads. The table lists approximately 49,000 distinct CDR3 sequences, 9% to 9.5% of them singletons, with around 4.5% in the top ten. This TCR came from a woman in her forties or fifties with alopecia areata. Some clones in this sample may be carry-over from other donors' samples. The material was whole blood, obtained in connection with sensitization to the hapten diphenylcyclopropenone (DPC).

This chain's CDR3 is CASSGEGSGANVLTF. The CDR3 DNA sequence: TGTGCCAGCAGCGGAGAGGGATCCGGGGCCAACGTCCTGACTTTC. The chain has TRBV11-2 and TRBJ2-6, with D tentatively TRBD2 (5 bases). The CDR3 is made up of 15 amino acids. CDR1 is SGHAT, CDR2 FQNNGV, per germline. The V end was cut by 5 bases, the J end by 4 bases, with 12 bases between.